Listed below are T cell receptor beta chains from one sample, sequenced in a study of cytomegalovirus exposure and HLA in healthy donors. Here immunoSEQ multiplex PCR was the method, and the copy in TCRdb shows in-frame clones only, minus some. The data show about 130,000 clones, around 77% seen once. Sequencing was performed on PBMCs. All receptors derive from a man aged 25-40 years in good health and CMV-seronegative. Both conserved end residues are part of each CDR3. The D gene is left open where the match is weak. Size is omitted from some rows. Given values are once, few, many or a class for expanded clones.

V gene	clone size	D gene	J gene	CDR3 protein	CDR3 DNA
TRBV2	NA	TRBD2	TRBJ2-1	CASSWTSDEQFF	TGTGCCAGCAGTTGGACTAGCGACGAGCAGTTCTTC
TRBV4-1	NA	TRBD1	TRBJ1-2	CASSQVGTGKGDGYTF	TGCGCCAGCAGCCAAGTCGGGACAGGGAAAGGGGATGGCTACACCTTC
TRBV18	NA	NA	TRBJ2-1	CASSPPGLPVGDEQFF	TGTGCCAGCTCACCACCGGGACTCCCGGTCGGGGATGAGCAGTTCTTC
TRBV6-5	NA	TRBD2	TRBJ2-7	CASSYSGVAGGYEQYF	TGTGCCAGCAGTTACTCGGGGGTAGCGGGAGGGTACGAGCAGTACTTC
TRBV11-2	NA	NA	TRBJ2-3	CASSPGSGGRTDTQYF	TGTGCCAGCAGCCCTGGTTCGGGGGGCCGCACAGATACGCAGTATTTT
TRBV10-2	NA	TRBD1	TRBJ2-5	CASAGGQANQETQYF	TGCGCCAGCGCAGGGGGACAGGCGAACCAAGAGACCCAGTACTTC
TRBV19	NA	NA	TRBJ1-2	CASSTGLYYGYTF	TGTGCCAGTAGTACAGGCCTCTACTATGGCTACACCTTC
TRBV6-5	NA	NA	TRBJ1-1	CASSFTSPRTEAFF	TGTGCCAGCAGTTTTACTAGCCCCCGCACTGAAGCTTTCTTT
TRBV28	NA	NA	TRBJ1-4	CASSQAQGHSDSTNEKLFF	TGTGCCAGCAGCCAAGCACAGGGCCACTCAGACTCAACTAATGAAAAACTGTTTTTT
TRBV7-9	few	NA	TRBJ1-1	CASSLVVGKNTEAFF	TGTGCCAGCAGCTTAGTGGTCGGGAAGAACACTGAAGCTTTCTTT
TRBV28	NA	NA	TRBJ1-4	CASSFLALGREEKLFF	TGTGCCAGCAGTTTCCTAGCGCTGGGGAGGGAAGAAAAACTGTTTTTT
TRBV7-9	NA	TRBD1	TRBJ1-2	CASSPSQGGLDGYTF	TGTGCCAGCAGCCCTAGCCAGGGGGGCTTGGATGGCTACACCTTC
TRBV6-5	NA	NA	TRBJ2-3	CASSYSAGMRTDTQYF	TGTGCCAGCAGTTACTCCGCAGGGATGAGAACAGATACGCAGTATTTT
TRBV7-9	NA	NA	TRBJ2-5	CASSFTGGDVETQYF	TGTGCCAGCAGCTTCACAGGGGGGGACGTAGAGACCCAGTACTTC
TRBV5-6	NA	TRBD2	TRBJ2-1	CASSMGLAGYNEQFF	TGTGCCAGCAGCATGGGACTAGCCGGCTACAATGAGCAGTTCTTC
TRBV12-5	NA	TRBD2	TRBJ2-1	CASGLGLAGVYNEQFF	TGTGCTAGTGGTTTAGGGCTAGCGGGAGTCTACAATGAGCAGTTCTTC
TRBV9	few	TRBD2	TRBJ2-1	CASSVRLAGDNEQFF	TGTGCCAGCTCCGTCAGACTAGCGGGAGACAATGAGCAGTTCTTC
TRBV12-5	once	NA	TRBJ2-2	CASGFQGRNTGELFF	TGTGCTAGTGGTTTTCAGGGTCGCAACACCGGGGAGCTGTTTTTT
TRBV6-6	NA	TRBD2	TRBJ2-7	CASSYLLAGGPREQYF	TGTGCCAGCAGTTACCTACTAGCGGGAGGGCCCCGCGAGCAGTACTTC
TRBV6-5	NA	NA	TRBJ1-1	CASRDTGSGAFF	TGTGCCAGCAGGGATACAGGGTCTGGAGCTTTCTTT
TRBV30	NA	TRBD1	TRBJ1-1	CAWSAGQGNTEAFF	TGTGCCTGGAGTGCAGGACAGGGGAACACTGAAGCTTTCTTT
TRBV6-1	few	TRBD1	TRBJ2-7	CASREGTGGAYEQYF	TGTGCCAGCAGGGAAGGGACAGGGGGCGCGTACGAGCAGTACTTC
TRBV6-1	NA	TRBD1	TRBJ2-7	CASSPGGFDEQYF	TGTGCCAGCAGCCCAGGGGGCTTCGACGAGCAGTACTTC
TRBV19	NA	NA	TRBJ1-4	CASSRQLLNEKLFF	TGTGCCAGTTCGAGACAGCTACTTAATGAAAAACTGTTTTTT
TRBV2	NA	TRBD2	TRBJ2-5	CASSEGLAGGLETQYF	TGTGCCAGCAGTGAAGGCCTAGCGGGAGGGTTGGAGACCCAGTACTTC
TRBV7-6	NA	TRBD1	TRBJ2-1	CASSFAGTALNEQFF	TGTGCCAGCAGCTTCGCCGGGACAGCCCTCAATGAGCAGTTCTTC
TRBV10-2	NA	TRBD2	TRBJ2-7	CASETSGSRYEQYF	TGCGCCAGCGAAACGAGCGGGAGCCGGTACGAGCAGTACTTC
TRBV10-1	NA	TRBD1	TRBJ2-2	CASRDRGSGELFF	TGCGCCAGCCGAGACAGGGGATCCGGGGAGCTGTTTTTT
TRBV29-1	NA	NA	TRBJ2-3	CSVGVGASTDTQYF	TGCAGCGTTGGGGTGGGGGCTAGCACAGATACGCAGTATTTT
TRBV12-5	NA	TRBD2	TRBJ2-7	CASGRGTSGSYEQYF	TGTGCTAGTGGCAGAGGGACTAGCGGGAGTTACGAGCAGTACTTC
TRBV5-1	NA	NA	TRBJ1-2	CASSGGEDGYGYTF	TGCGCCAGCAGTGGCGGGGAAGATGGCTATGGCTACACCTTC
TRBV19	NA	NA	TRBJ2-5	CASSNTGIETQYF	TGTGCCAGTAGTAATACAGGGATAGAGACCCAGTACTTC
TRBV7-9	NA	NA	TRBJ1-5	CASSLLGAGQPQHF	TGTGCCAGCAGCTTATTAGGGGCTGGTCAGCCCCAGCATTTT